The rows below give T cell receptor beta chains drawn from one sample of a study of OX40 agonist ivuxolimab in advanced cancers. Data came from immunoSEQ multiplex PCR; TCRdb stores just in-frame clones and leaves some out. This table holds under 60,000 clones, 90% found once. Material: CD4+ or CD8+ T cells sorted from blood, obtained in a trial of the OX40 agonist ivuxolimab. These receptors originate from an adult with an advanced solid tumor such as melanoma, head and neck, liver or kidney cancer. Each CDR3 is given with its conserved first and last residue. The D gene is left open where the match is weak. Clone size, where shown, is once, few, many, or a class for clones that have expanded.

v_gene	j_gene	d_gene	abundance	CDR3nt	CDR3aa
TRBV5-4	TRBJ2-4	TRBD1	once	TGTGCCAGCAGCTTTTCCACAGGGGGCCTACTTAACATTCAGTACTTC	CASSFSTGGLLNIQYF
TRBV27	TRBJ2-2	-	-	TGTGCCAGCAGTTTTTACACCGGGGAGCTGTTTTTT	CASSFYTGELFF
TRBV7-7	TRBJ2-5	-	-	TGTGCTAGCTCCGGGGGTTCGGAGACCCAGTACTTC	CASSGGSETQYF
TRBV7-2	TRBJ2-7	-	-	TGTGCCAGCAGCCAAAACTCAGGGCCCCCCGGGTCCTACGAGCAGTACTTC	CASSQNSGPPGSYEQYF
TRBV29-1	TRBJ1-1	-	-	TGCAGCGTTGTAGGCCCGGGACGGATGAACACTGAAGCTTTCTTT	CSVVGPGRMNTEAFF
TRBV4-1	TRBJ2-7	-	-	TGCGCCAGCAGCCAAGGCACAGGCTACGAGCAGTACTTC	CASSQGTGYEQYF
TRBV19	TRBJ1-5	-	-	TGTGCCAGTAGTATACGATACCCGGGCCAGCCCCAGCATTTT	CASSIRYPGQPQHF
TRBV5-5	TRBJ2-1	TRBD2	-	TGTGCCAGCAGCGTTTCCGGGACTAGCGTCTACAATGAGCAGTTCTTC	CASSVSGTSVYNEQFF
TRBV18	TRBJ1-2	-	-	TGTGCCAGCTCACCAATCCTGGGGGGGGCGAGTGGCTACACCTTC	CASSPILGGASGYTF
TRBV5-6	TRBJ2-7	-	-	TGTGCCAGCAGCTTTTACCAACTAGCAGGGGTTGAGGAGCAGTACTTC	CASSFYQLAGVEEQYF
TRBV5-1	TRBJ1-2	-	-	TGCGCCAGCAGCTTGGACAGGAGAGGCTACACCTTC	CASSLDRRGYTF
TRBV5-4	TRBJ1-1	TRBD1	-	TGTGCCAGCAGCTTGGGAGGCAGGGGGATCAACACTGAAGCTTTCTTT	CASSLGGRGINTEAFF
TRBV5-1	TRBJ1-3	TRBD1	-	TGCGCCAGCAGCTTGACAGGGGATGCTGGAAACACCATATATTTT	CASSLTGDAGNTIYF
TRBV28	TRBJ2-5	TRBD2	-	TGTGCCAGCAGTGTTAGCGGGGGGGCTCGAGAGACCCAGTACTTC	CASSVSGGARETQYF
TRBV9	TRBJ1-1	TRBD1	few	TGTGCCAGCAGCCCTGGACAGGGGATAACGAACACTGAAGCTTTCTTT	CASSPGQGITNTEAFF
TRBV5-1	TRBJ1-1	-	-	TGCGCCAGCAGCTTACCACCTAGACAGCCGAACACTGAAGCTTTCTTT	CASSLPPRQPNTEAFF
TRBV7-9	TRBJ2-7	-	-	TGTGCCAGCACCCGGGCCCCCTCCTACGAACAGTACTTC	CASTRAPSYEQYF
TRBV28	TRBJ1-6	TRBD1	-	TGTGCCAGCAGTTCCTGGACAGGGATTGACTTTAATTCACCCCTCCACTTT	CASSSWTGIDFNSPLHF
TRBV2	TRBJ1-2	TRBD1	once	TGTGCCAGCACAATGGGACAGGGAGTGCCCTATGGCTACACCTTC	CASTMGQGVPYGYTF
TRBV5-8	TRBJ1-1	-	-	TGTGCCAGCAGCTTGGCCCTTGAAGCTTTCTTT	CASSLALEAFF
TRBV5-1	TRBJ1-1	-	-	TGCGCCAGCAGCTTGGGGGCCAGGGCGAACACTGAAGCTTTCTTT	CASSLGARANTEAFF
TRBV18	TRBJ2-5	TRBD1	-	TGTGCCAGCTTAACAGGGGGAGAGACCCAGTACTTC	CASLTGGETQYF
TRBV10-2	TRBJ1-2	-	-	TGCGCCAGCAGTGATCACGGGACATCCCTTAACTATGGCTACACCTTC	CASSDHGTSLNYGYTF
TRBV7-6	TRBJ2-5	TRBD2	-	TGTGCCAGCAGCCCGGGGGGGCCGGTGGAGACCCAGTACTTC	CASSPGGPVETQYF
TRBV7-9	TRBJ2-7	TRBD2	-	TGTGCCAGCAGCTTCGCCCTTATAGCGGGAGGATCCGACGAGCAGTACTTC	CASSFALIAGGSDEQYF
TRBV18	TRBJ2-1	TRBD1	-	TGTGCCAGCTCACTCTTTTCCGGGACAGGGCCCAATGAGCAGTTCTTC	CASSLFSGTGPNEQFF
TRBV9	TRBJ1-6	TRBD1	-	TGTGCCAGCAGCGTAGAGGGTCAGGGGGTATATTCACCCCTCCACTTT	CASSVEGQGVYSPLHF
TRBV7-8	TRBJ1-4	-	once	TGTGCCAGCAGCTTTAGAAAGGGGAACCTGCCGGAAAAACTGTTTTTT	CASSFRKGNLPEKLFF
TRBV20-1	TRBJ2-1	-	-	TGCAGCGCTAGGTACAATGAGCAGTTCTTC	CSARYNEQFF
TRBV6-4	TRBJ2-3	-	-	TGTGCCAGCAGTCTTACGGACGTCTCAGATACGCAGTATTTT	CASSLTDVSDTQYF
TRBV14	TRBJ2-2	-	-	TGTGCCAGCAGTCGACAGTATGGGACCGGGGAGCTGTTTTTT	CASSRQYGTGELFF
TRBV6-6	TRBJ1-4	TRBD1	-	TGTGCCAGCCGGGACAGGGGGAATGAAAAACTGTTTTTT	CASRDRGNEKLFF
TRBV27	TRBJ2-5	-	few	TGTGCCAGCAAGGGGGGGCAGGGGGCTACCGAGACCCAGTACTTC	CASKGGQGATETQYF
TRBV9	TRBJ1-5	TRBD1	-	TGTGCCAGCAGCGAGGACAGGGTGCAGCCCCAGCATTTT	CASSEDRVQPQHF
TRBV30	TRBJ2-1	-	-	TGTGCCTGGGCGACCCTGGGGAGCTCCTACAATGAGCAGTTCTTC	CAWATLGSSYNEQFF
TRBV13	TRBJ2-3	TRBD2	-	TGTGCCAGCAGCGGAGGGGTTAGCGGGAATACAGATACGCAGTATTTT	CASSGGVSGNTDTQYF
TRBV27	TRBJ2-7	TRBD2	-	TGTGCCAGGCCCCCCGGGAGGTACGAGCAGTACTTC	CARPPGRYEQYF
TRBV5-4	TRBJ2-3	-	-	TGTGCCAGCAGCCAAGGGACCCAGGGTTCACGAGGCACGCAGTATTTT	CASSQGTQGSRGTQYF
TRBV11-2	TRBJ2-3	TRBD1	-	TGTGCCAGCAGCTTAGAGAGAGGGGGCGCAGGTACGCAGTATTTT	CASSLERGGAGTQYF
TRBV19	TRBJ2-7	-	-	TGTGCCAGTAGACCTGGGCCAGGGTGGGAGCAGTACTTC	CASRPGPGWEQYF
TRBV6-1	TRBJ1-1	-	-	TGTGCCAGCAGTGAATTTAGTACCGGGGAGACTGAAGCTTTCTTT	CASSEFSTGETEAFF
TRBV5-4	TRBJ1-2	-	few	TGTGCCAGCAGCTTCACGGGGGTGGCCTATGGCTACACCTTC	CASSFTGVAYGYTF
TRBV2	TRBJ2-7	TRBD2	-	TGTGCCAGCAGCGGACTAGCGGAGGCATCCTACGAGCAGTACTTC	CASSGLAEASYEQYF
TRBV11-2	TRBJ1-2	-	-	TGTGCCAGCAGCTTTGGGGCGAAGGGCTATGGCTACACCTTC	CASSFGAKGYGYTF
TRBV5-6	TRBJ2-7	TRBD1	-	TGTGCCAGCAGCTGGGGACAGGGATTTTACGAGCAGTACTTC	CASSWGQGFYEQYF
TRBV2	TRBJ1-1	-	-	TGTGCCAGCACCCCACAGGGACACTTGAACACTGAAGCTTTCTTT	CASTPQGHLNTEAFF
TRBV6-6	TRBJ1-4	TRBD1	-	TGTGCCAGCAGTTACCTAGCAGGGGGCGGTGAAAAACTGTTTTTT	CASSYLAGGGEKLFF
TRBV4-1	TRBJ1-5	-	once	TGCGCCAGCAGCCAAGAAAGGAGTCTTAGCAATCAGCCCCAGCATTTT	CASSQERSLSNQPQHF
TRBV14	TRBJ2-2	-	-	TGTGCCAGCAGCCAAGATAATACCGGGGAGCTGTTTTTT	CASSQDNTGELFF
TRBV25-1	TRBJ2-1	-	once	TGTGCCAGCAGTGAACTCGTAGGGGAAGATGGCTGGGAGCAGTTCTTC	CASSELVGEDGWEQFF
TRBV5-3	TRBJ1-1	-	-	TGTGCCAGAAGCTTATGTCAGACCGTGGGTAGCCTGTCGAACACTGAAGCTTTCTTT	CARSLCQTVGSLSNTEAFF
TRBV5-1	TRBJ1-3	TRBD1	-	TGCGCCAGCAGTATGACAGGGGACTCTGGAAACACCATATATTTT	CASSMTGDSGNTIYF
TRBV2	TRBJ2-3	TRBD2	once	TGTGCCAGCAGCTTAGCGGGAGCGGACACAGATACGCAGTATTTT	CASSLAGADTDTQYF
TRBV12-5	TRBJ2-2	-	-	TGTGCTAGTGGTCAAGGGGCGAACACCGGGGAGCTGTTTTTT	CASGQGANTGELFF
TRBV7-9	TRBJ2-2	TRBD2	once	TGTGCCAGCAGCTCCGGGACTAGCGGGGTTCGCGGGGAGCTGTTTTTT	CASSSGTSGVRGELFF